The entry below gives a single T cell receptor beta chain sequence along with its context. Every immunoSEQ plate was one replicate of a subset's evenly spread DNA. It was around 320 ng DNA, roughly 30,000 T cell genomes, that went into each replicate PCR of unsorted PBMC. Clones were sequenced by immunoSEQ multiplex PCR, and TCRdb holds only the in-frame ones, with some missing. This table holds around 430,000 clones, around 79% found once. The CDR3 length is 15 residues. Germline V lookup: CDR1 MDHEN, CDR2 SYDVKM. J was trimmed by 1 base and V by 9 bases; bases with no gene match: 8. The sample is drawn from a study of shared clonotypes between healthy human individuals.

The chain links TRBV28 to TRBJ2-3; TRBD1 aligns across 9 bases. The sequenced material came from PBMCs. The source of this sequence is a middle-aged woman in good health. Some clones in this sample may be carry-over from other donors' samples. The CDR3 spells CASSGNRGRTDTQYF. CDR3 DNA: TGTGCCAGTTCAGGTAACAGGGGGCGCACAGATACGCAGTATTTT.